The rows below give T cell receptor beta chains drawn from one sample of a study of T-cell memory formation after mild COVID-19. One entry per CDR3 protein, called by TCRdb with MiXCR from the 5' RACE reads. Of 470,000 or so distinct CDR3 sequences listed, approximately 19% are singletons. The specimen was PBMCs or a T cell subset sorted from them (not recorded which). The receptors were gathered from a man younger than 30 who had mild COVID-19 (a few samples of this study predate the infection). Cell type and time point are not known. CDR3s include the opening cysteine and the closing phenylalanine or tryptophan. A D gene is named only where the DNA matches it firmly. Rows may omit the clone size; those that give it use once, few, many or a size class.

V: TRBV10-2
D: -
size: -
J: TRBJ2-2
DNA: TGCGCCAGCAGTGATCGGCACAACTTTGGCGGGGAGCTGTTTTTT
CDR3: CASSDRHNFGGELFF

V: TRBV5-1
D: TRBD1
size: -
J: TRBJ2-7
DNA: TGCGCCAGCAGCTCCATGGGGACAGGGATCACCTCCTACGAGCAGTACTTC
CDR3: CASSSMGTGITSYEQYF

V: TRBV7-8
D: -
size: few
J: TRBJ2-5
DNA: TGTGCCAGCAGCTTGTTCCCAGGGGCCCGAGAGACCCAGTACTTC
CDR3: CASSLFPGARETQYF

V: TRBV11-2
D: TRBD1
size: few
J: TRBJ2-1
DNA: TGTGCCAGCAGCAGGAGGGACAGGGGTTTTAATGAGCAGTTCTTC
CDR3: CASSRRDRGFNEQFF

V: TRBV4-1
D: -
size: few
J: TRBJ2-1
DNA: TGCGCCAGCAGCCACCCCGCCTGGGGCGGGCGCTACAATGAGCAGTTCTTC
CDR3: CASSHPAWGGRYNEQFF

V: TRBV18
D: -
size: few
J: TRBJ1-5
DNA: TGTGCCAGCTCACCCCCGAGGAGCAATCAGCCCCAGCATTTT
CDR3: CASSPPRSNQPQHF

V: TRBV7-2
D: TRBD2
size: -
J: TRBJ2-3
DNA: TGTGCCAGCAGCTTGGCTAGCGGGGGGTTGCCAGATACGCAGTATTTT
CDR3: CASSLASGGLPDTQYF

V: TRBV5-1
D: -
size: -
J: TRBJ1-1
DNA: TGCGCCAGCAGCTTGGACAGGTTGGACACTGAAGCTTTCTTT
CDR3: CASSLDRLDTEAFF

V: TRBV12-3/TRBV12-4
D: TRBD1
size: -
J: TRBJ2-7
DNA: TGTGCCAGCAGCCCATTCCAGGGGGCCTCACCCTACGAGCAGTACTTC
CDR3: CASSPFQGASPYEQYF

V: TRBV5-1
D: -
size: once
J: TRBJ2-7
DNA: TGCGCCAGCAGCTTGGCCGTAGCGCCGAGCTACGAGCAGTACTTC
CDR3: CASSLAVAPSYEQYF

V: TRBV5-1
D: -
size: -
J: TRBJ2-1
DNA: TGCGCCAGCCTCATCGACAACTTC
CDR3: CASLIDNF

V: TRBV5-1
D: TRBD2
size: -
J: TRBJ2-3
DNA: TGCGCCAGCAGCTTGCTAGCGGGGAGGCCAGATACGCAGTATTTT
CDR3: CASSLLAGRPDTQYF

V: TRBV11-2
D: -
size: -
J: TRBJ2-4
DNA: TGTGCCAGCAGCAGTCCCAGGGGCCCCAAAAACATTCAGTACTTC
CDR3: CASSSPRGPKNIQYF

V: TRBV20-1
D: TRBD2
size: -
J: TRBJ2-2
DNA: TGCAGTGCTACGGACCCTAGCGGGGGGGCCTACGGGGAGCTGTTTTTT
CDR3: CSATDPSGGAYGELFF

V: TRBV7-9
D: TRBD1
size: -
J: TRBJ2-7
DNA: TGTGCCAGCAGCTTCTACAGGGGGCGAGGCGAGCAGTACTTC
CDR3: CASSFYRGRGEQYF

V: TRBV20-1
D: -
size: few
J: TRBJ1-2
DNA: TGCAGTGCTAGGTGGGGGACCGGTCGGACCTATGGCTACACCTTC
CDR3: CSARWGTGRTYGYTF

V: TRBV12-3/TRBV12-4
D: -
size: -
J: TRBJ2-7
DNA: TGTGCCAGCAGTTTTGGTGGCCCTCTCGAGCAGTACTTC
CDR3: CASSFGGPLEQYF

V: TRBV6-6
D: -
size: -
J: TRBJ1-3
DNA: TGTGCCAGCATGGGGGGCAATTCTGGAAACACCATATATTTT
CDR3: CASMGGNSGNTIYF

V: TRBV9
D: TRBD1
size: -
J: TRBJ1-4
DNA: TGTGCCAGCACCCCAGGGGGGGCGGGAAATGAAAAACTGTTTTTT
CDR3: CASTPGGAGNEKLFF

V: TRBV7-9
D: -
size: -
J: TRBJ2-5
DNA: TGTGCCAGCACTCCCAGGAAGGGGCGAGAGACCCAGTACTTC
CDR3: CASTPRKGRETQYF

V: TRBV7-6
D: -
size: -
J: TRBJ2-4
DNA: TGTGCCAGCAGCCCCCGGCCGGGAGAACTAGCCAAAAACATTCAGTACTTC
CDR3: CASSPRPGELAKNIQYF

V: TRBV20-1
D: -
size: -
J: TRBJ2-3
DNA: TGCAGTGCTGAGGGGGGTATCACAGATACGCAGTATTTT
CDR3: CSAEGGITDTQYF

V: TRBV3-1
D: TRBD2
size: -
J: TRBJ2-1
DNA: TGTGCCAGCAGCCAAGATAGCGGGGATGAGCAGTTCTTC
CDR3: CASSQDSGDEQFF

V: TRBV4-3
D: -
size: few
J: TRBJ1-1
DNA: TGCGCCAGCAGCCAAGATGGCACAGGGAACACTGAAGCTTTCTTT
CDR3: CASSQDGTGNTEAFF

V: TRBV20-1
D: TRBD1
size: -
J: TRBJ2-5
DNA: TGCAGTGCCCTGCCCACAGGGGGCGCACGGGAGACCCAGTACTTC
CDR3: CSALPTGGARETQYF

V: TRBV11-2
D: TRBD2
size: -
J: TRBJ2-3
DNA: TGTGCCAGCAGCTCCGCGGGACTAACTATCACAGATACGCAGTATTTT
CDR3: CASSSAGLTITDTQYF

V: TRBV19
D: -
size: -
J: TRBJ2-1
DNA: TGTGCCAGTAGTATTCATGGCGGCGTTAGGAATGAGCAGTTCTTC
CDR3: CASSIHGGVRNEQFF

V: TRBV27
D: -
size: -
J: TRBJ2-3
DNA: TGTGCCAGCAGTACCCCTCGGAGCAGGGCGTCGCATCCAGATACGCAGTATTTT
CDR3: CASSTPRSRASHPDTQYF

V: TRBV9
D: TRBD2
size: few
J: TRBJ2-5
DNA: TGTGCCAGCTCGAGAGCGGGGGGTTCGGAGACCCAGTACTTC
CDR3: CASSRAGGSETQYF

V: TRBV5-4
D: -
size: -
J: TRBJ2-1
DNA: TGTGCCAGCAGCCTGATGGGGACGGGCCACTACAATGAGCAGTTCTTC
CDR3: CASSLMGTGHYNEQFF

V: TRBV7-9
D: TRBD1
size: many
J: TRBJ2-7
DNA: TGTGCCAGCAGCTTACAGACAGGGACCTACGAGCAGTACTTC
CDR3: CASSLQTGTYEQYF

V: TRBV5-4
D: TRBD1
size: -
J: TRBJ2-5
DNA: TGTGCCAGCAGCACCGGGACAGGGGGAGAGACCCAGTACTTC
CDR3: CASSTGTGGETQYF

V: TRBV7-9
D: -
size: -
J: TRBJ1-2
DNA: TGTGCCAGCAGTTTGTCGAGCGGGCATGGCTACACCTTC
CDR3: CASSLSSGHGYTF

V: TRBV5-1
D: -
size: -
J: TRBJ2-5
DNA: TGCGCCAGCAGCTTCGGGACACTCCAAGAGACCCAGTACTTC
CDR3: CASSFGTLQETQYF

V: TRBV2
D: -
size: -
J: TRBJ1-1
DNA: TGTGCCAGCAGGGACTACACTGAAGCTTTCTTT
CDR3: CASRDYTEAFF

V: TRBV20-1
D: -
size: few
J: TRBJ2-4
DNA: TGCAGTGCAGAAGGACTGCCCAAAAACATTCAGTACTTC
CDR3: CSAEGLPKNIQYF

V: TRBV7-2
D: -
size: -
J: TRBJ2-3
DNA: TGTGCCAGCAAGGTGGCGGGGCCAGATACGCAGTATTTT
CDR3: CASKVAGPDTQYF

V: TRBV5-4
D: -
size: many
J: TRBJ2-5
DNA: TGTGCCAGCAGCTTGCCGTACGAAGAGACCCAGTACTTC
CDR3: CASSLPYEETQYF

V: TRBV5-1
D: -
size: -
J: TRBJ2-7
DNA: TGCGCCAGCAGCGCCCTAGTGGGGGGGCCCACCTACGAGCAGTACTTC
CDR3: CASSALVGGPTYEQYF

V: TRBV5-1
D: TRBD1
size: few
J: TRBJ2-2
DNA: TGCGCCAGCAGCATGGGACAGGGTAACACCGGGGAGCTGTTTTTT
CDR3: CASSMGQGNTGELFF

V: TRBV6-1
D: -
size: few
J: TRBJ2-7
DNA: TGTGCCAGCAGTGACAGGGGAGGGCCCTACGAGCAGTACTTC
CDR3: CASSDRGGPYEQYF

V: TRBV18
D: -
size: -
J: TRBJ1-1
DNA: TGTGCCAGCTCACCTCAGACCAACACTGAAGCTTTCTTT
CDR3: CASSPQTNTEAFF

V: TRBV19
D: -
size: -
J: TRBJ1-1
DNA: TGTGCCAGTAGTAGGGGGGGGGTTGTTCGTGACAACACTGAAGCTTTCTTT
CDR3: CASSRGGVVRDNTEAFF

V: TRBV14
D: TRBD1
size: -
J: TRBJ2-2
DNA: TGTGCCAGCAGCCAAACTCAGGGGGCCGGGGAGCTGTTTTTT
CDR3: CASSQTQGAGELFF

V: TRBV4-1
D: -
size: few
J: TRBJ1-2
DNA: TGCGCCAGCAGCCAAGTCTTTAAGCCAGGGCGCTGGGACTATGGCTACACCTTC
CDR3: CASSQVFKPGRWDYGYTF

V: TRBV7-9
D: -
size: -
J: TRBJ1-1
DNA: TGTGCCAGCAGCCGATCGAGGGGACACGGAAACGGAGCTTTCTTT
CDR3: CASSRSRGHGNGAFF

V: TRBV20-1
D: -
size: -
J: TRBJ1-1
DNA: TGCAGTGCTAGTATCGGGGACACTGAAGCTTTCTTT
CDR3: CSASIGDTEAFF

V: TRBV6-5
D: -
size: -
J: TRBJ1-4
DNA: TGTGCCAGCAGTTACTCGACCTCGGACAGCTCAAGACTGTTTTTT
CDR3: CASSYSTSDSSRLFF

V: TRBV6-4
D: -
size: -
J: TRBJ2-1
DNA: TGTGCCAGCAGGGGGGTGGGGGATTACAATGAGCAGTTCTTC
CDR3: CASRGVGDYNEQFF

V: TRBV12-3/TRBV12-4
D: -
size: few
J: TRBJ1-2
DNA: TGTGCCAGCAGTTTAACGGACAGCTATGGCTACACCTTC
CDR3: CASSLTDSYGYTF

V: TRBV19
D: -
size: -
J: TRBJ1-2
DNA: TGTGCCAGTAGCATTGTCGGGGGGAGAGTTGGCTACACCTTC
CDR3: CASSIVGGRVGYTF

V: TRBV5-1
D: -
size: many
J: TRBJ1-1
DNA: TGCGCCAGCAGCTTGGCGGTGCGGACTGAAGCTTTCTTT
CDR3: CASSLAVRTEAFF

V: TRBV5-1
D: -
size: -
J: TRBJ1-1
DNA: TGCGCCAGCAGCTTGGAGGAGATTTTGAACACTGAAGCTTTCTTT
CDR3: CASSLEEILNTEAFF

V: TRBV27
D: -
size: few
J: TRBJ1-5
DNA: TGTGCCAGCAGTTTTCGGAGGGGTAATCAGCCCCAGCATTTT
CDR3: CASSFRRGNQPQHF

V: TRBV10-3
D: -
size: many
J: TRBJ1-1
DNA: TGTGCCATCAGTGAGGAGGGAAGCAACACTGAAGCTTTCTTT
CDR3: CAISEEGSNTEAFF

V: TRBV12-3/TRBV12-4
D: -
size: -
J: TRBJ1-3
DNA: TGTGCCAGCAGGGAGTGGGGGGGCGATGATGGAAACACCATATATTTT
CDR3: CASREWGGDDGNTIYF